This entry is about one T cell receptor beta chain. The data derive from a study of blood T cell repertoires in COVID-19. Across the study: Material from acute and convalescent COVID-19 was sourced from the United States, Italy and Spain.

In the study's own analysis: Reference gene primer amplification yielded estimated nucleated cell counts. The table came from immunoSEQ multiplex PCR; TCRdb's copy has only in-frame clones and leaves some out. That table is the source of V, J and clone size, and D and trimming were worked out from the DNA. This sample has 90,000 or so clones; approximately 86% occur once, and the top ten carry more than 1%. Germline assignment: CDR1 LNHDA and CDR2 SQIVND (reference sequence). The CDR3 is 16 residues long. The ends were cut back, 0 bases at V and 0 bases at J, with 11 bases in the middle. This clonotype was sampled from a man older than 75 with active or convalescent COVID-19. The chain is built from TRBV19 and TRBJ1-1; no definite D call. The sequenced sample consisted of peripheral blood. The CDR3 DNA follows: TGTGCCAGTAGTATAGATCATGGCAAGATGAACACTGAAGCTTTCTTT. Amino acid sequence: CASSIDHGKMNTEAFF.